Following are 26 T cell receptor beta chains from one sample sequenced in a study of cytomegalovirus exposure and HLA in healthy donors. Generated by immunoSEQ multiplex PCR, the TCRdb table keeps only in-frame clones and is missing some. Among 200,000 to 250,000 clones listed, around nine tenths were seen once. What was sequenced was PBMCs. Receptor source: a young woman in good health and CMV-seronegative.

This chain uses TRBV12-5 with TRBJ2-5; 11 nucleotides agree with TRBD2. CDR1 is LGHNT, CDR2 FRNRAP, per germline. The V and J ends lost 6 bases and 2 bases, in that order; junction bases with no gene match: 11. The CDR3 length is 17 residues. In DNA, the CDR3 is TGTGCTAGTGGCCGCCAACTGACTAGCGGGAATCAAGAGACCCAGTACTTC. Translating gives CASGRQLTSGNQETQYF.

CDR3 DNA: TGCGCCAGCAGCTTGGCCGGGACAGATCAAGAGACCCAGTACTTC. This translates into CASSLAGTDQETQYF. V is TRBV5-1 and J is TRBJ2-5; 7 bases agree with TRBD1. The CDR3 has 15 residues. Trimming cost V 0 bases and J 2 bases; bases outside gene matches: 4. Per germline, CDR1 SGHRS and CDR2 YFSETQ.

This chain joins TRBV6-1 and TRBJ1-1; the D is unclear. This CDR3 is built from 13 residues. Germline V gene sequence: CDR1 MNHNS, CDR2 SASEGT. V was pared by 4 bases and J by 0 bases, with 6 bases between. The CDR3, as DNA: TGTGCCAGCAGTGTTAGAGTGAACACTGAAGCTTTCTTT. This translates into CASSVRVNTEAFF.

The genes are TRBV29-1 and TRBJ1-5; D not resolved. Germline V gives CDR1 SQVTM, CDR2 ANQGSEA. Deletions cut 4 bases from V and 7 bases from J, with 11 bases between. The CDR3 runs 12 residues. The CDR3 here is CSVVEGGQPQHF. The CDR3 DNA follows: TGCAGCGTTGTTGAGGGAGGGCAGCCCCAGCATTTT.

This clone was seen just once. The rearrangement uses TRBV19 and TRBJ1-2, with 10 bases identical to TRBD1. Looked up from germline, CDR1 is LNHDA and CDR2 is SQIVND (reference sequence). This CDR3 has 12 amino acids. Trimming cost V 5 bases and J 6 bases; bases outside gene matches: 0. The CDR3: CASSGQGDGYTF. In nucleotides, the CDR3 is TGTGCCAGTAGTGGACAGGGGGATGGCTACACCTTC.

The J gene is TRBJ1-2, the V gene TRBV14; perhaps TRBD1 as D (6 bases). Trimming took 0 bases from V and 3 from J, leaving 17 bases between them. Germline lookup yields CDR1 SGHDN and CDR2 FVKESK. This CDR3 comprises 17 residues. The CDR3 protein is CASSQEKAGARHYGYTF. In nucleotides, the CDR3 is TGTGCCAGCAGCCAAGAAAAGGCGGGGGCGCGTCACTATGGCTACACCTTC.

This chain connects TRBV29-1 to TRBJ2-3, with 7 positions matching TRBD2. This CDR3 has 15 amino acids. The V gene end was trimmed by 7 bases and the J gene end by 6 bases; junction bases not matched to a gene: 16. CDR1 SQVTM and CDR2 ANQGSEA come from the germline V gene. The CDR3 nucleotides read TGCAGCGAACTTCCGGGCCCCAGGGAGGGGGATACGCAGTATTTT. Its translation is CSELPGPREGDTQYF.

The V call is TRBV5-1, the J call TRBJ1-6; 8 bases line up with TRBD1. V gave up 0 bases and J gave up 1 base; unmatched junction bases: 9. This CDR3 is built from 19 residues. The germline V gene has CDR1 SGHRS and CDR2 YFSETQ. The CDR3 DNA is TGCGCCAGCAGCTTGGCCCCGGGAACAGGGGGTTCCTATAATTCACCCCTCCACTTT. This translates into CASSLAPGTGGSYNSPLHF.

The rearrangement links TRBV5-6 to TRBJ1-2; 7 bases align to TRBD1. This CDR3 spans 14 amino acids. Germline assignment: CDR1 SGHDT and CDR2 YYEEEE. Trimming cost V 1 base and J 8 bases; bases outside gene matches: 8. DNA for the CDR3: TGTGCCAGCAGCTTGCGAGGGGGCGCTGGGGGCTACACCTTC. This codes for CASSLRGGAGGYTF. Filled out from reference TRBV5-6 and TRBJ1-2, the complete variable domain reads DAGVTQSPTHLIKTRGQQVTLRCSPKSGHDTVSWYQQALGQGPQFIFQYYEEEERQRGNFPDRFSGHQFPNYSSELNVNALLLGDSALYLCASSLRGGAGGYTFGSGTRLTVV.

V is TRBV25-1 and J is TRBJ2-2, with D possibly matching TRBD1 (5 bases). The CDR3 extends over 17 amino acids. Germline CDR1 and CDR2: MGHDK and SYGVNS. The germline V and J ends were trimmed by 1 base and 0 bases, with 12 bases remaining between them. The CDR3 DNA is TGTGCCAGCAGTGAATGGGTGCCAGGGACGAACACCGGGGAGCTGTTTTTT. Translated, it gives CASSEWVPGTNTGELFF.

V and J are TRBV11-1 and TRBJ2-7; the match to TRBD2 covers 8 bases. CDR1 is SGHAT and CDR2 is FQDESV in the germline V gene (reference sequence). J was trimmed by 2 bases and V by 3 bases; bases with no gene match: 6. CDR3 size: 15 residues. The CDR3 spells CASSFGLAGTYEQYF. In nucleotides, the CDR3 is TGTGCCAGCAGCTTCGGGCTAGCGGGTACCTACGAGCAGTACTTC.

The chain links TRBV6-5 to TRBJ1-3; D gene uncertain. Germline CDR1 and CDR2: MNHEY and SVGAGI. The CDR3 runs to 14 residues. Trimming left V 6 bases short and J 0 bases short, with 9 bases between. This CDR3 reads CASREEASGNTIYF. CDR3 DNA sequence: TGTGCCAGCAGAGAGGAGGCCTCTGGAAACACCATATATTTT.

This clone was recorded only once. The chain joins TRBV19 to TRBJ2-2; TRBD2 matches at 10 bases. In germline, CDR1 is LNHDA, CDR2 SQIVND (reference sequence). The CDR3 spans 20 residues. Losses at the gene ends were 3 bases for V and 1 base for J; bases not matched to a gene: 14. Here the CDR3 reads CASSIGQKREGPKNTGELFF. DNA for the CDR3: TGTGCCAGTAGTATCGGTCAGAAGCGGGAGGGCCCTAAGAACACCGGGGAGCTGTTTTTT. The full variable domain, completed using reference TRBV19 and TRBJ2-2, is DGGITQSPKYLFRKEGQNVTLSCEQNLNHDAMYWYRQDPGQGLRLIYYSQIVNDFQKGDIAEGYSVSREKKESFPLTVTSAQKNPTAFYLCASSIGQKREGPKNTGELFFGEGSRLTVL.

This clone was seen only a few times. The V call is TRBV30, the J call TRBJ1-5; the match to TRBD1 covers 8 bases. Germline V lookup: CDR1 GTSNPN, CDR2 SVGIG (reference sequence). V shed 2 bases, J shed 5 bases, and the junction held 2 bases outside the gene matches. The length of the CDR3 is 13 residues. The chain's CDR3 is CAWSRDRYQPQHF. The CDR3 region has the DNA TGTGCCTGGAGTCGGGACAGGTATCAGCCCCAGCATTTT.

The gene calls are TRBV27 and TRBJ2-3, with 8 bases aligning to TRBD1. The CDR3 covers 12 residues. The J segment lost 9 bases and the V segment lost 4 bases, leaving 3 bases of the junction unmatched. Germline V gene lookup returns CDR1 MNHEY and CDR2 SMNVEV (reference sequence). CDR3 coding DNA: TGTGCCAGCAGTTCCAGACAGGGGACGCAGTATTTT. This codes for CASSSRQGTQYF.

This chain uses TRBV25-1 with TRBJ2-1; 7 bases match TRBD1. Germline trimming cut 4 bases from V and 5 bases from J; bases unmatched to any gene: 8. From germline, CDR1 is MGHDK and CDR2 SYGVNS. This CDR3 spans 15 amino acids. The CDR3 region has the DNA TGTGCCAGCAGTGCCCCGGGACAGAAAAACAATGAGCAGTTCTTC. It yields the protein CASSAPGQKNNEQFF.

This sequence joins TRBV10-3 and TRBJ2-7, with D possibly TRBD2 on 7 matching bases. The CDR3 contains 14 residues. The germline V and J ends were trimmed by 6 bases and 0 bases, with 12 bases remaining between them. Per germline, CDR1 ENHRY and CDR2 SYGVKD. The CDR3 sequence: CAIRGGGLSYEQYF. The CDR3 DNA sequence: TGTGCCATCAGGGGAGGGGGTCTCTCCTACGAGCAGTACTTC.

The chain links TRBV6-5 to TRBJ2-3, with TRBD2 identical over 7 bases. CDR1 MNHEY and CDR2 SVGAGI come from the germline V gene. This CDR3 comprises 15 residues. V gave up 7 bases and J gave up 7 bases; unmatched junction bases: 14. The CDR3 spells CASTTGREIVNTQYF. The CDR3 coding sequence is TGTGCCAGCACCACGGGGAGGGAAATCGTAAATACGCAGTATTTT.

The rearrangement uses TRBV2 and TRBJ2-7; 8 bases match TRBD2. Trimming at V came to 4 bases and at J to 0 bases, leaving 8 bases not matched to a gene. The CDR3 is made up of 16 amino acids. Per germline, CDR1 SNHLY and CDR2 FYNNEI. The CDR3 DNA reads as TGTGCCAGCAGTGTTTTGTCAAGCGGGAGCTCCTACGAGCAGTACTTC. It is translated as CASSVLSSGSSYEQYF.

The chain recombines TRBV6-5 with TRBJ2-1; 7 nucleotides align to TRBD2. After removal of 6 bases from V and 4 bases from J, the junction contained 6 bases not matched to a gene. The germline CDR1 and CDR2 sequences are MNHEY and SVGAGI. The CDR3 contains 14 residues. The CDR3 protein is CASRGGGSYNEQFF. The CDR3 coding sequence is TGTGCCAGCAGGGGAGGCGGGAGTTACAATGAGCAGTTCTTC.

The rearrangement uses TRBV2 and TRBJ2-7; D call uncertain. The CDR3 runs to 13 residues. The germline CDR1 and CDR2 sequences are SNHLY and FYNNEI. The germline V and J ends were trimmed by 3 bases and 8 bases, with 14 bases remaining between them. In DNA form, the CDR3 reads TGTGCCAGCAGTGATCAAGGTGGCAGGAAGCAGTACTTC. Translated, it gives CASSDQGGRKQYF.

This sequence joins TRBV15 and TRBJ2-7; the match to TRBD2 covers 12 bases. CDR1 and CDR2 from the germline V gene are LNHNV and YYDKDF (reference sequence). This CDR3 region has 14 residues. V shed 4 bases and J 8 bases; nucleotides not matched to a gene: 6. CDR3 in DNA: TGTGCCACCAGCACCCGACTAGCGGGAGAGAAGCAGTACTTC. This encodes CATSTRLAGEKQYF.

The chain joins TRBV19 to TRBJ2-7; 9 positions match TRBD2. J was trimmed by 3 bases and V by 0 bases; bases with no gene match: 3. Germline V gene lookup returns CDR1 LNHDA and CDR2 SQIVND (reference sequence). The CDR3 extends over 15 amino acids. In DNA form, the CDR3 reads TGTGCCAGTAGTATAGATCCTAGCGGGAACTACGAGCAGTACTTC. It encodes CASSIDPSGNYEQYF.

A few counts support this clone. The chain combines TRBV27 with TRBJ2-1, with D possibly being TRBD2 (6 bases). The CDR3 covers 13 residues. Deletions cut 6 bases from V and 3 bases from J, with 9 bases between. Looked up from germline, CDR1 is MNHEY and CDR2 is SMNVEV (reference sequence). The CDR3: CASRGGLYNEQFF. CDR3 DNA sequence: TGTGCCAGCAGAGGAGGGCTCTACAATGAGCAGTTCTTC.

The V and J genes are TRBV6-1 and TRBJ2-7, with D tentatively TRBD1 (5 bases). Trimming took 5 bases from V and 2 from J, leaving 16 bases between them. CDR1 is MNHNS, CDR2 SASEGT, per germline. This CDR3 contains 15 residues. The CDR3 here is CASSLPTGSTYEQYF. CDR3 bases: TGTGCCAGCAGTTTGCCAACAGGTTCCACCTACGAGCAGTACTTC.

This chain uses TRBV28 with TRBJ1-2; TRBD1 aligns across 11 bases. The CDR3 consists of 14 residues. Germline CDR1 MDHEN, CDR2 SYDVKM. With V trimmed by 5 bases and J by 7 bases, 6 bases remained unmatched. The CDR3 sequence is CASSLGQGAPGYTF. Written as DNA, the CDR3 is TGTGCCAGCAGTCTCGGACAGGGGGCCCCTGGCTACACCTTC.